This T cell receptor beta chain was sequenced for a study of control samples from healthy donors and cancer patients. The protocol was immunoSEQ multiplex PCR, while the TCRdb copy is restricted to in-frame clones and leaves out a portion. The sample consists of about 130,000 clones, approximately 90% of them appearing once. This CDR3 is built from 13 residues. Between the trimmed V and J ends, which lost 6 bases and 11 bases, there was a span of 19 bases. Material for sequencing was blood. The rearrangement uses TRBV12-3 or TRBV12-4 and TRBJ1-2, with D uncertain. The clonotype originates from a young man in good health. The CDR3 region is CASRTGSAEWYTF. CDR3 nucleotide sequence: TGTGCCAGCAGAACCGGATCTGCTGAGTGGTACACCTTC.